The 7 T cell receptor beta chains given below trace back to one sample, sequenced in a study of blood T cell repertoires in COVID-19. Profiling relied on immunoSEQ multiplex PCR, and the TCRdb table lists in-frame clones only, not all of them. The sample includes about 110,000 clones, about 75% of them seen just once. The specimen sequenced was peripheral blood. The receptors shown here come from an elderly man with acute or convalescent COVID-19.

The chain joins TRBV2 to TRBJ2-7, with TRBD2 matching 14 bases. There are 14 residues in the CDR3. V gave up 8 bases and J gave up 7 bases; unmatched junction bases: 7. Germline CDR1 SNHLY, CDR2 FYNNEI. CDR3 amino acids: CASDRTSGRYEQYF. The CDR3, as DNA: TGTGCCAGCGACCGGACTAGCGGGAGGTATGAGCAGTACTTC. Based on the CDR3 plus reference TRBV2 and TRBJ2-7, the full variable domain is EPEVTQTPSHQVTQMGQEVILRCVPISNHLYFYWYRQILGQKVEFLVSFYNNEISEKSEIFDDQFSVERPDGSNFTLKIRSTKLEDSAMYFCASDRTSGRYEQYFGPGTRLTVT.

The rearrangement uses TRBV3-1 (or the pseudogene TRBV3-2) and TRBJ1-2; D unresolved. This CDR3 contains 17 residues. The V gene's germline CDR1 is LGHDT and CDR2 YNNKEL (reference sequence). V lost 2 bases, J lost 7 bases, and 23 bases lay in between. CDR3 residues: CASSQQPRPRRPLGYTF. Written as DNA, the CDR3 is TGTGCCAGCAGCCAACAACCCCGTCCCAGGCGACCCCTTGGCTACACCTTC.

This clone came up once. CDR3 sequence reads: CATPTAGQRNTGELFF. Here the CDR3 DNA reads TGTGCCACCCCGACCGCTGGACAGAGGAACACCGGGGAGCTGTTTTTT. This sequence joins TRBV27 and TRBJ2-2; possible D gene TRBD1, 6 bases. Germline V gene data show CDR1 as MNHEY and CDR2 as SMNVEV (reference sequence). The CDR3 sequence is 16 residues long. Trimming took 10 bases from V and 1 from J, leaving 19 bases between them.

The chain has TRBV5-4 and TRBJ2-5; 11 bases are a match to TRBD1. This CDR3 spans 16 amino acids. CDR1 is SGHNT and CDR2 is YYREEE in the germline V gene (reference sequence). V dropped 2 bases and J dropped 5; count of bases not matched to a gene: 8. The CDR3 DNA sequence: TGTGCCAGCAGCTTACAGGGACAGGGGGGGTTGGAGACCCAGTACTTC. It yields the protein CASSLQGQGGLETQYF.

The rearrangement links TRBV3-1 (or the pseudogene TRBV3-2) to TRBJ1-1; perhaps TRBD1 as D (5 bases). This CDR3 has 15 amino acids. The V and J ends lost 6 bases and 4 bases respectively, with 18 bases between them. CDR1 is LGHDT, CDR2 YNNKEL, per germline (reference sequence). CDR3 nucleotide sequence: TGTGCCAGCAGAGCCAAGAGTAGGAGGGGCACTGAAGCTTTCTTT. It codes for CASRAKSRRGTEAFF.

V usage is TRBV7-3 and J usage is TRBJ2-1, with D perhaps TRBD2 (6 bases). The CDR3 runs to 13 residues. Looked up from germline, CDR1 is SGHTA and CDR2 is FQGTGA. V lost 5 bases and J lost 12, with 17 bases in between. CDR3 DNA: TGTGCCAGCAGCCCAGGTGTTCTGGGGGGGCAGTTCTTC. This codes for CASSPGVLGGQFF.

CDR3 loop: CASSLATGGGADTQYF. As DNA, the CDR3 is TGCGCCAGCAGCTTGGCCACAGGGGGAGGCGCAGATACGCAGTATTTT. The chain carries TRBV5-1 and TRBJ2-3; 8 bases fit TRBD1. Germline trimming cut 0 bases from V and 4 bases from J; bases unmatched to any gene: 7. The length of the CDR3 is 16 residues. Germline-derived CDR1 and CDR2 are SGHRS and YFSETQ.